This TCR beta chain was sequenced in a study of cytomegalovirus exposure and HLA in healthy donors. Each of the donors was a healthy bone marrow donor. PCR involved 60 Vbeta and 13 Jbeta primers. The table came from immunoSEQ multiplex PCR; TCRdb's copy has only in-frame clones and leaves some out. The sample holds 100,000 to 150,000 clones; approximately 80% are singletons and the top ten take roughly 1.2%. With 1 base clipped from V and 8 bases from J, the junction kept 6 bases outside the gene matches. The CDR3 sequence is 14 residues long. Germline CDR1 SGHRS, CDR2 YFSETQ. This sequence joins TRBV5-1 and TRBJ1-2; TRBD1 agrees at 9 bases. The specimen sequenced was PBMCs. This clonotype was obtained from a girl aged 2 to 9 in good health and CMV-seronegative. Written as DNA, the CDR3 is TGCGCCAGCAGCTTGTCGGACAGGGGAGTAGGCTACACCTTC. This translates into CASSLSDRGVGYTF.